Included here is one T cell receptor (beta chain) sequence, with context. Profiling relied on immunoSEQ multiplex PCR, and the TCRdb table lists in-frame clones only, not all of them. The sample has about 300,000 clones, about nine tenths seen once. This sample stems from a study of blood T cell repertoires in COVID-19. V shed 5 bases and J 5 bases; nucleotides not matched to a gene: 3. This CDR3 is built from 13 residues. CDR1 and CDR2 from the germline V gene are MNHEY and SMNVEV (reference sequence). The sample consisted of PBMCs or T cells enriched from blood (not recorded which). V usage is TRBV27 and J usage is TRBJ1-5, with TRBD1 matching over 7 bases. The source of this sequence is a man aged 25 to 45 who had recovered from COVID-19. The CDR3 nucleotides are TGTGCCAGCAGTGCACAGGGGCATCAGCCCCAGCATTTT. This sequence encodes CASSAQGHQPQHF.